A single sample is the source of the 21 T cell receptor beta chains below, sequenced in a study of T cell repertoires in ileal Crohn's disease (dated by TCRdb to about 2019). The sample's time point label is to be understood as: neoterminal ileum biopsy at postoperative endoscopy, about 6 months after surgery. Libraries were constructed by the immunoSEQ multiplex PCR assay. TCRdb stores this immuneACCESS table with in-frame sequences only. Part of the clones is absent; in the studies checked, under half of the shortfall reflects unresolved V genes, and no reason is known for the rest. This sample comprises about 2,800 clones, approximately 70% of them detected only once. The top ten constitute approximately 21% of the sample. Specimen: ileal tissue. These receptors came from an adult with Crohn's disease.

The CDR3 here is CASGPGGSYNEQFF. For the CDR3, the DNA is TGTGCCAGCGGGCCGGGGGGCTCCTACAATGAGCAGTTCTTC. This chain joins TRBV5-4 and TRBJ2-1, with 7 positions matching TRBD2. Germline CDR1 reads SGHNT; CDR2 reads YYREEE (reference sequence). CDR3 length: 14 amino acids. V was clipped by 7 bases and J by 0 bases; unmatched bases: 4.

The rearrangement links TRBV12-5 to TRBJ2-5; perhaps TRBD2 as D (6 bases). Trimming took off 5 bases at V and 5 bases at J, with 18 bases between the two ends. The CDR3 length is 15 residues. Germline assignment: CDR1 LGHNT and CDR2 FRNRAP. CDR3 DNA: TGTGCTAGTGGTCCGGCGGGACCGAACGGGGAGACCCAGTACTTC. Translation gives CASGPAGPNGETQYF.

CDR3 region: CSVELSTTNEKLFF. DNA for the CDR3: TGCAGCGTTGAGCTTAGTACAACTAATGAAAAACTGTTTTTT. The chain has TRBV29-1 and TRBJ1-4; D uncertain. The germline V gene encodes CDR1 SQVTM and CDR2 ANQGSEA. The CDR3 has 14 residues. The germline V and J ends were trimmed by 3 bases and 0 bases, with 8 bases remaining between them.

V and J are TRBV18 and TRBJ1-6, with 8 bases aligning to TRBD1. This CDR3 has 16 residues. Germline CDR1 reads KGHSH; CDR2 reads LQKENI. V shed 0 bases and J 9 bases; nucleotides not matched to a gene: 7. The CDR3 nucleotides are TGTGCCAGCTCACCACCGAGGTCAGGGGGCGGTTCACCCCTCCACTTT. Its translation: CASSPPRSGGGSPLHF.

Turning to this clone: The germline gene is not matched at one end of the junction; a read error may be the cause. The chain uses TRBV5-1 and TRBJ1-2, with unresolved D. Germline V CDR1 and CDR2: SGHRS, YFSETQ. There are 12 residues in the CDR3. DNA for the CDR3: TGCGCCAGCAGCTTGGATAACAATGGCTACACCTTC. Residues: CASSLDNNGYTF.

This clone occurred once. The genes are TRBV29-1 and TRBJ2-3, with D uncertain. There are 12 residues in the CDR3. The V end lost 3 bases, the J end lost 5 bases, and 9 bases lay between the germline ends. The germline V gene encodes CDR1 SQVTM and CDR2 ANQGSEA. Written as DNA, the CDR3 is TGCAGCGTTGAGGTCCCAGGAGATACGCAGTATTTT. Translating it yields CSVEVPGDTQYF.

DNA of the CDR3: TGTGCCAGCAGCTTAGCTAGCGGGGGAACAGATACGCAGTATTTT. Translated, it gives CASSLASGGTDTQYF. The chain is built from TRBV7-2 and TRBJ2-3; 9 bases map to TRBD2. CDR1 and CDR2 from the germline V gene are SGHTA and FQGNSA. This CDR3 contains 15 residues. V lost 0 bases, J lost 3 bases, and 1 base stayed unmatched.

The genes are TRBV7-2 and TRBJ2-7, with 9 positions matching TRBD2. CDR1 SGHTA and CDR2 FQGNSA come from the germline V gene. V gave up 1 base and J gave up 5 bases; unmatched junction bases: 9. The CDR3 consists of 16 residues. CDR3 sequence: CASSLVPAGGRDEQYF. CDR3 coding DNA: TGTGCCAGCAGCTTAGTTCCTGCGGGGGGGCGGGACGAGCAGTACTTC.

The J gene is TRBJ2-7, the V gene TRBV29-1; 8 bases line up with TRBD2. Unmatched junction bases numbered 7, after V lost 5 bases and J lost 1 base. This CDR3 is 14 amino acids long. The germline CDR1 and CDR2 sequences are SQVTM and ANQGSEA. The CDR3 coding sequence is TGCAGCGTTCGGGGGGGGGAAGAATCCTACGAGCAGTACTTC. Translation: CSVRGGEESYEQYF.

The chain is built from TRBV11-2 and TRBJ1-1; D is unclear. This CDR3 has 16 residues. Germline V gene lookup returns CDR1 SGHAT and CDR2 FQNNGV. With 4 bases removed from V and 5 bases from J, the gap between germline ends came to 20 bases. In DNA, the CDR3 is TGTGCCAGCAGCTCTGGGGAGGGCAGGCGACCTACTGAAGCTTTCTTT. Its translation is CASSSGEGRRPTEAFF.

V is TRBV7-9 and J is TRBJ2-1; D is ambiguous. V lost 2 bases and J lost 7, with 6 bases in between. From germline, CDR1 is SEHNR and CDR2 FQNEAQ (reference sequence). This CDR3 has 12 amino acids. The CDR3 here is CASSLLLNEQFF. The CDR3 DNA is TGTGCCAGCAGCTTACTACTTAATGAGCAGTTCTTC.

This chain uses TRBV4-3 with TRBJ1-2, with 9 bases that match TRBD1. The V segment lost 1 base and the J segment 7 bases; nucleotides outside the gene matches: 1. From germline, CDR1 is LGHNA and CDR2 YSLEER. The CDR3 totals 13 residues. The CDR3 protein is CASSQVQGAGYTF. The CDR3 coding sequence is TGCGCCAGCAGCCAAGTACAGGGGGCTGGCTACACCTTC.

The genes are TRBV6-1 and TRBJ2-7; no firm D call. Deletions cut 11 bases from V and 1 base from J, with 18 bases between. Germline values: CDR1 MNHNS, CDR2 SASEGT. The CDR3 runs to 14 residues. The CDR3 DNA reads TGTGCCGCAGCTTCCAGTAGCAAATCCTACGAGCAGTACTTC. Translated: CAAASSSKSYEQYF.

The rearrangement uses TRBV5-4 and TRBJ2-5; TRBD1 aligns across 11 bases. The J call may be mistaken, given a closer DNA end match to TRBJ2-7. The CDR3 spans 15 residues. The germline V gene has CDR1 SGHNT and CDR2 YYREEE (reference sequence). CDR3 sequence reads: CASSLMGQGVYEQYF. Here the CDR3 DNA reads TGTGCCAGCAGCTTGATGGGACAGGGGGTCTACGAGCAGTACTTC.

With regard to this clone: The junction departs from the called germline gene at one end, perhaps through a read error. This chain joins TRBV6-5 and TRBJ2-5, with 10 bases that match TRBD1. Germline V gene lookup returns CDR1 MNHEY and CDR2 SVGAGI. CDR3 length equals 15 residues. CDR3 nucleotides: TGTGCCAGCAGCTACTCGACAGGGGGCGAGGAGACCCAGTACTTC. Translating gives CASSYSTGGEETQYF.

J is TRBJ1-3 and V is TRBV6-1; D remains ambiguous. Trimming removed 4 bases at V and 1 base at J, with 17 bases between. The germline gives CDR1 MNHNS, CDR2 SASEGT. The CDR3 consists of 17 residues. CDR3 amino acids: CASSVSEVKMSGNTIYF. The CDR3 nucleotides are TGTGCCAGCAGTGTCAGTGAGGTGAAGATGTCTGGAAACACCATATATTTT.

The chain has TRBV7-9 and TRBJ1-1; 9 bases align to TRBD1. CDR1 and CDR2 from the germline V gene are SEHNR and FQNEAQ (reference sequence). The J segment lost 3 bases and the V segment lost 5 bases, leaving 7 bases of the junction unmatched. This CDR3 is built from 15 residues. The CDR3 protein is CASSPSGQGYTEAFF. DNA for the CDR3: TGTGCCAGCAGCCCGAGCGGACAGGGGTACACTGAAGCTTTCTTT.

The chain has TRBV4-3 and TRBJ1-2, with D perhaps TRBD1 (5 bases). The length of the CDR3 is 18 residues. Trimming cost V 0 bases and J 3 bases, with 20 bases left between them. Per the germline V gene, CDR1 is LGHNA and CDR2 is YSLEER. DNA for the CDR3: TGCGCCAGCAGCCAAGAACGGGGGACGGCACCCAGAGACTATGGCTACACCTTC. Residues: CASSQERGTAPRDYGYTF.

This clone was recorded a few times. This chain links TRBV29-1 with TRBJ1-1; possible D gene TRBD1, 5 bases. This CDR3 has 14 residues. Germline CDR1 is SQVTM and CDR2 is ANQGSEA. Trimming removed 0 bases at V and 4 bases at J, with 12 bases between. Here the CDR3 reads CSVEDPGEGTEAFF. Written as DNA, the CDR3 is TGCAGCGTTGAAGATCCGGGGGAGGGCACTGAAGCTTTCTTT.

V is TRBV5-5 and J is TRBJ1-5; no clear D. V lost 3 bases to trimming and J lost 4 bases, with 5 bases between them. In germline, CDR1 is SGHKS, CDR2 YYEKEE (reference sequence). The CDR3 is made up of 12 amino acids. CDR3 nucleotides: TGTGCCAGCAGCTACGAGAATCAGCCCCAGCATTTT. It translates to CASSYENQPQHF.

The gene calls are TRBV27 and TRBJ1-1; a possible D gene is TRBD1 (5 bases). CDR1 is MNHEY, CDR2 SMNVEV, per germline (reference sequence). The ends were cut back, 4 bases at V and 1 base at J, with 7 bases in the middle. The CDR3 covers 13 residues. The CDR3 spells CASSYRRNTEAFF. The CDR3 region has the DNA TGTGCCAGCAGTTACAGGAGGAACACTGAAGCTTTCTTT.